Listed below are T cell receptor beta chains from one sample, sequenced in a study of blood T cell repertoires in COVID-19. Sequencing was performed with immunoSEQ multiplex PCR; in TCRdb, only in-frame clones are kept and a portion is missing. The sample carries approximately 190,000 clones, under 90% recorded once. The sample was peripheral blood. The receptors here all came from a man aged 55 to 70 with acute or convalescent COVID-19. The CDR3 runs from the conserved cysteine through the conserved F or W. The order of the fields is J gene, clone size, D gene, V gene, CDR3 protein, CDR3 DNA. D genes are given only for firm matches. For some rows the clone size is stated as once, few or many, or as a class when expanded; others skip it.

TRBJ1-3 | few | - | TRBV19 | CASMAAGNTIYF | TGTGCCAGTATGGCGGCTGGAAACACCATATATTTT
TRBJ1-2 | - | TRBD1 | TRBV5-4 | CASSSPGQGARGYTF | TGTGCCAGCAGCTCTCCGGGACAGGGGGCGCGGGGCTACACCTTC
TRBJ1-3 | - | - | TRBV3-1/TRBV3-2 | CASSQDRLNTIYF | TGTGCCAGCAGCCAAGATCGGTTGAACACCATATATTTT
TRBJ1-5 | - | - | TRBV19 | CASSRGRESNQPQHF | TGTGCCAGTAGTAGGGGACGGGAGAGCAATCAGCCCCAGCATTTT
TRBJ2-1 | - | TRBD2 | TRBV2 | CASRSSGGYNEQFF | TGTGCCAGCAGATCTAGCGGGGGCTACAATGAGCAGTTCTTC
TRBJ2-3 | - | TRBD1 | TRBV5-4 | CASSLLRGTGSDTQYF | TGTGCCAGCAGCTTGTTACGAGGGACAGGGTCCGATACGCAGTATTTT
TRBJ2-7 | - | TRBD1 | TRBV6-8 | CGTGTYEQYF | TGTGGGACAGGAACCTACGAGCAGTACTTC
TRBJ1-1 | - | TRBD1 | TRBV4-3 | CASSTRQGTGTEAFF | TGCGCCAGCAGCACACGACAGGGTACGGGCACTGAAGCTTTCTTT
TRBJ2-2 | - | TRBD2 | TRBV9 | CASSGGLAGNTGELFF | TGTGCCAGCAGCGGTGGACTAGCGGGCAACACCGGGGAGCTGTTTTTT
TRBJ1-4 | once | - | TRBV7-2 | CASSLGFRVREKLFF | TGTGCCAGCAGCTTAGGTTTCAGGGTGCGGGAAAAACTGTTTTTT
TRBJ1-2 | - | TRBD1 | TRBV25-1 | CATSAGTGYGYTF | TGTGCCACCTCCGCCGGGACAGGGTATGGCTACACCTTC
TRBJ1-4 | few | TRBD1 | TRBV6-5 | CASPQEGAKEEKLFF | TGTGCCAGCCCCCAGGAGGGGGCGAAGGAAGAAAAACTGTTTTTT
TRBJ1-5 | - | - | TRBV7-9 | CASSQDSQPQHF | TGTGCCAGCAGCCAGGACAGTCAGCCCCAGCATTTT
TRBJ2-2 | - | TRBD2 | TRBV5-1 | CASSGTGGTGELFF | TGCGCCAGCAGTGGGACGGGAGGCACCGGGGAGCTGTTTTTT
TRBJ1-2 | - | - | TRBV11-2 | CASSPSGGADGYTF | TGTGCCAGCAGCCCATCCGGGGGGGCGGACGGCTACACCTTC
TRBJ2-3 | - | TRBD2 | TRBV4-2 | CASSQELAGGPDTQYF | TGTGCCAGCAGCCAAGAACTAGCGGGAGGGCCAGATACGCAGTATTTT
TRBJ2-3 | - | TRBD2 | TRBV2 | CAKGVTLAGSTGTDTQYF | TGTGCCAAAGGGGTGACCCTAGCGGGTTCGACAGGCACAGATACGCAGTATTTT
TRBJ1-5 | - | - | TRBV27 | CASIPNAGANQPQHF | TGTGCCAGCATCCCGAATGCGGGGGCTAATCAGCCCCAGCATTTT
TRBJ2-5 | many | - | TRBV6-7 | CASRPELYGDQYF | TGTGCCAGCAGGCCGGAGTTATATGGTGACCAGTACTTC
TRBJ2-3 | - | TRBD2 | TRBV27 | CASRRTSGRADTQYF | TGTGCCAGCAGACGTACTAGCGGGAGAGCAGATACGCAGTATTTT
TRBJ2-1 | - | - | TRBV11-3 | CASSLWRGLSYNEQFF | TGTGCCAGCAGCTTATGGCGGGGGCTCTCCTACAATGAGCAGTTCTTC
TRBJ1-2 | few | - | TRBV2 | CASSEPLYRARYGYTF | TGTGCCAGCAGTGAACCTTTATACAGGGCTAGGTATGGCTACACCTTC
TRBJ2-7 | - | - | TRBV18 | CASSPAAGAAYEQYF | TGTGCCAGCTCACCAGCGGCGGGCGCAGCCTACGAGCAGTACTTC
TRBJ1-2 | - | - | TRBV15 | CATSRATFQAGALSGYTF | TGTGCCACCAGCAGAGCTACCTTTCAGGCGGGGGCGCTATCTGGCTACACCTTC
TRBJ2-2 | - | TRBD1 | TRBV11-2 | CASSLEPVDRRKGTGELFF | TGTGCCAGCAGCTTAGAACCCGTGGACAGGAGGAAAGGCACCGGGGAGCTGTTTTTT
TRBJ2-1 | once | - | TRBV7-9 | CASSLGPRGLYNEQFF | TGTGCCAGCAGCCTCGGTCCCCGGGGACTTTACAATGAGCAGTTCTTC
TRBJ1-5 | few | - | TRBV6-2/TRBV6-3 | CASSYSPGGTQPQHF | TGTGCCAGCAGTTACTCCCCGGGAGGGACTCAGCCCCAGCATTTT